The 29 T cell receptor beta chains listed next were all sequenced from one sample in a study of T cells after posttransplantation cyclophosphamide. TCRdb's table, derived via immunoSEQ multiplex PCR, lists solely in-frame clones and lacks some. The table lists fewer than 25,000 clones, more than 75% of them singletons, with around 6.5% in the top ten. The sequenced sample consisted of PBMCs. All receptors derive from a woman aged 55 to 70 with a blood cancer, CMV-positive, and with a related stem cell donor.

This chain uses TRBV6-1 with TRBJ1-2; no reliable D call. The germline V and J ends were trimmed by 6 bases and 4 bases, with 21 bases remaining between them. The CDR3 length is 16 residues. The V gene's germline CDR1 is MNHNS and CDR2 SASEGT. For the CDR3, the DNA is TGTGCCAGCAGCGAACTTGGCGGCGGGTCTATCTATGGCTACACCTTC. As protein: CASSELGGGSIYGYTF.

This rearrangement joins TRBV6-5 to TRBJ1-2, with TRBD1 matching 12 bases. The ends lost 2 bases at V and 6 bases at J; junction bases unmatched: 7. Germline-derived CDR1 and CDR2 are MNHEY and SVGAGI. This CDR3 is built from 16 residues. The CDR3 region has the DNA TGTGCCAGCAGTTACACTACCGGGACAGGGGGCAATGGCTACACCTTC. Its translation: CASSYTTGTGGNGYTF.

The gene calls are TRBV6-1 and TRBJ2-7, with 8 bases matching TRBD1. Per germline, CDR1 MNHNS and CDR2 SASEGT. CDR3 size: 14 residues. V lost 4 bases, J lost 6 bases, and 8 bases stayed unmatched. CDR3: CASSADRVSGEQYF. CDR3 bases: TGTGCCAGCAGTGCGGACAGGGTGTCGGGCGAGCAGTACTTC.

The chain combines TRBV7-9 with TRBJ2-5; D perhaps matches TRBD2 (5 bases). Trimming removed 7 bases at V and 5 bases at J, with 17 bases between. CDR1 is SEHNR and CDR2 is FQNEAQ in the germline V gene (reference sequence). CDR3 length equals 14 residues. The CDR3 nucleotides read TGTGCCAGCACCTTTGCCGGGGTTCGGGAGACCCAGTACTTC. Protein product: CASTFAGVRETQYF.

The V and J genes are TRBV12-5 and TRBJ2-2; 9 bases match TRBD2. The CDR3 is 17 residues long. Germline CDR1 reads LGHNT; CDR2 reads FRNRAP. With V trimmed by 2 bases and J by 1 base, 5 bases remained unmatched. CDR3 protein: CASGLPGLAKNTGELFF. Here the CDR3 DNA reads TGTGCTAGTGGTTTGCCCGGACTAGCGAAGAACACCGGGGAGCTGTTTTTT.

The V gene is TRBV7-2, the J gene TRBJ2-3, with 10 bases aligning to TRBD2. Germline assignment: CDR1 SGHTA and CDR2 FQGNSA. J lost 2 bases, V lost 5 bases, and 10 bases had no gene match. This CDR3 has 17 residues. CDR3 protein: CASSHLTSGYHTDTQYF. The CDR3 DNA sequence: TGTGCCAGCAGCCATCTGACTAGCGGGTACCACACAGATACGCAGTATTTT. Combining the CDR3 with reference TRBV7-2 and TRBJ2-3 gives the whole variable domain GAGVSQSPSNKVTEKGKDVELRCDPISGHTALYWYRQSLGQGLEFLIYFQGNSAPDKSGLPSDRFSAERTGGSVSTLTIQRTQQEDSAVYLCASSHLTSGYHTDTQYFGPGTRLTVL.

This chain's CDR3 is CASSGGLWGEQYF. The CDR3 DNA is TGTGCCAGCAGCGGGGGGTTATGGGGCGAGCAGTACTTC. The chain carries TRBV5-6 and TRBJ2-7, with a tentative D call TRBD2 (6 bases). Looked up from germline, CDR1 is SGHDT and CDR2 is YYEEEE. V was cut by 4 bases and J by 6 bases, with 14 bases left in between. CDR3 length: 13 residues.

Worth noting for this clone: The junction departs from germline at one end; a sequencing error may be responsible. The chain combines TRBV7-7 with TRBJ2-2, with TRBD2 identical over 7 bases. Germline-derived CDR1 and CDR2 are SSHAT and FNYEAQ (reference sequence). CDR3 length equals 13 residues. CDR3 amino acids: CASSLVASGFLFF. The DNA of the CDR3 is TGTGCTAGCAGCTTAGTGGCTAGCGGTTTCCTGTTTTTT.

V is TRBV9 and J is TRBJ2-1, with 9 bases lining up with TRBD2. Germline values: CDR1 SGDLS, CDR2 YYNGEE. There are 16 residues in the CDR3. V shed 0 bases and J 4 bases; nucleotides not matched to a gene: 5. CDR3 sequence (DNA): TGTGCCAGCAGCGTAGATGCGGGAGGGAAATACAATGAGCAGTTCTTC. Its translation is CASSVDAGGKYNEQFF. The whole variable domain, remainder taken from reference TRBV9 and TRBJ2-1, is DSGVTQTPKHLITATGQRVTLRCSPRSGDLSVYWYQQSLDQGLQFLIQYYNGEERAKGNILERFSAQQFPDLHSELNLSSLELGDSALYFCASSVDAGGKYNEQFFGPGTRLTVL.

This clone was picked up a small number of times. The V gene is TRBV6-5, the J gene TRBJ1-4; 11 nucleotides agree with TRBD1. This CDR3 spans 14 amino acids. Germline V lookup: CDR1 MNHEY, CDR2 SVGAGI. The ends lost 10 bases at V and 10 bases at J; junction bases unmatched: 11. This CDR3 reads CAIRPGTGGVKLFF. CDR3 DNA: TGTGCCATCAGGCCCGGGACAGGGGGTGTAAAACTGTTTTTT.

The J gene is TRBJ2-2, the V gene TRBV5-4; 8 bases line up with TRBD2. The germline gives CDR1 SGHNT, CDR2 YYREEE (reference sequence). This CDR3 comprises 16 residues. The J segment lost 2 bases and the V segment lost 0 bases, leaving 3 bases of the junction unmatched. This CDR3 is CASSLDSGVNTGELFF. In DNA, the CDR3 is TGTGCCAGCAGCTTGGATAGCGGGGTTAACACCGGGGAGCTGTTTTTT. The full variable domain, its missing parts supplied by reference TRBV5-4 and TRBJ2-2, is ETGVTQSPTHLIKTRGQQVTLRCSSQSGHNTVSWYQQALGQGPQFIFQYYREEENGRGNFPPRFSGLQFPNYSSELNVNALELDDSALYLCASSLDSGVNTGELFFGEGSRLTVL.

The chain combines TRBV9 with TRBJ2-3; D not resolved. Germline V gene sequence: CDR1 SGDLS, CDR2 YYNGEE. Trimming removed 4 bases at V and 5 bases at J, with 8 bases between. The CDR3 is 12 residues long. The CDR3: CASSPDEDTQYF. The CDR3 DNA reads as TGTGCCAGCAGCCCAGATGAAGATACGCAGTATTTT.

This clone was recorded only once. The chain combines TRBV6-1 with TRBJ1-2, with D maybe TRBD1 (6 bases). V was clipped by 4 bases and J by 8 bases, with 14 bases between them. This CDR3 comprises 13 residues. From germline, CDR1 is MNHNS and CDR2 SASEGT. CDR3 nucleotide sequence: TGTGCCAGCAGTGGGGGGCCGTGGGGGGGCTACACCTTC. Protein: CASSGGPWGGYTF.

The V and J genes are TRBV30 and TRBJ2-1; TRBD2 matches at 16 bases. The CDR3 has 16 residues. Germline values: CDR1 GTSNPN, CDR2 SVGIG (reference sequence). The J segment lost 7 bases and the V segment lost 2 bases, leaving 5 bases of the junction unmatched. The CDR3 region is CAWSLGLAGGKNEQFF. CDR3 nucleotide sequence: TGTGCCTGGAGTTTGGGACTAGCGGGAGGGAAGAATGAGCAGTTCTTC.

The CDR3 reads CASSLGANEQFF. CDR3 in DNA: TGTGCCAGCAGCTTGGGGGCGAATGAGCAGTTCTTC. The chain links TRBV5-4 to TRBJ2-1, with D unclear. Germline CDR1 and CDR2: SGHNT and YYREEE (reference sequence). V lost 0 bases and J 7 bases, leaving 5 bases between the germline ends. This CDR3 is 12 amino acids long.

The rearrangement links TRBV27 to TRBJ2-7; D perhaps matches TRBD2 (6 bases). The length of the CDR3 is 14 residues. Trimming took off 2 bases at V and 2 bases at J, with 10 bases between the two ends. The V gene's germline CDR1 is MNHEY and CDR2 SMNVEV (reference sequence). CDR3 DNA sequence: TGTGCCAGCAGTTTAACGGGACTTACCTACGAGCAGTACTTC. This sequence encodes CASSLTGLTYEQYF.

The CDR3 region has the DNA TGTGCCAGCAGCCGAGGACAGCCTATACGGGGCTACACCTTC. This sequence encodes CASSRGQPIRGYTF. The chain couples TRBV7-9 to TRBJ1-2, with a possible D match to TRBD1 (6 bases). This CDR3 is built from 14 residues. CDR1 and CDR2 (germline): SEHNR, FQNEAQ (reference sequence). V lost 5 bases and J lost 8, with 18 bases in between.

This clone was recorded a few times. This chain joins TRBV2 and TRBJ1-1; TRBD1 is a possible D gene (6 bases). Trimming shortened V by 4 bases and J by 10 bases, and 13 bases separated the two germline ends. The CDR3 is 12 residues long. CDR1 SNHLY and CDR2 FYNNEI come from the germline V gene. This CDR3 reads CASSVAGAGAFF. CDR3 coding DNA: TGTGCCAGCAGTGTCGCGGGGGCCGGAGCTTTCTTT.

V usage is TRBV7-9 and J usage is TRBJ2-1; TRBD1 is a possible D gene (6 bases). V was cut by 0 bases and J by 8 bases, with 14 bases left in between. Germline-derived CDR1 and CDR2 are SEHNR and FQNEAQ (reference sequence). The CDR3 runs 15 residues. CDR3 region: CASSLAWGQVDEQFF. Here the CDR3 DNA reads TGTGCCAGCAGCTTAGCGTGGGGGCAGGTTGATGAGCAGTTCTTC.

The chain carries TRBV18 and TRBJ2-3; TRBD1 matches at 7 bases. This CDR3 is built from 12 residues. Germline V lookup: CDR1 KGHSH, CDR2 LQKENI. V was pared by 6 bases and J by 3 bases, with 0 bases of the junction left unmatched. The chain's CDR3 is CASSDRTDTQYF. CDR3 coding DNA: TGTGCCAGCTCGGACAGGACAGATACGCAGTATTTT.

This chain uses TRBV30 with TRBJ1-2; TRBD1 might be the D (6 bases). Deletions cut 1 base from V and 1 base from J, with 13 bases between. This CDR3 region has 15 residues. Germline V CDR1 and CDR2: GTSNPN, SVGIG (reference sequence). This chain's CDR3 is CAWSGGRTVNYGYTF. The CDR3 region has the DNA TGTGCCTGGAGTGGGGGACGGACAGTTAACTATGGCTACACCTTC.

This chain uses TRBV11-2 with TRBJ1-3, with D possibly matching TRBD1 (6 bases). Germline V gene sequence: CDR1 SGHAT, CDR2 FQNNGV. Trimming took off 4 bases at V and 5 bases at J, with 12 bases between the two ends. The CDR3 covers 14 residues. Here the CDR3 reads CASSSRDTRNTIYF. The CDR3 DNA is TGTGCCAGCAGCTCAAGGGACACGAGAAACACCATATATTTT.

This CDR3 reads CASRRGPSYEQYF. DNA of the CDR3: TGTGCCAGCAGGAGGGGGCCCTCCTACGAGCAGTACTTC. The chain carries TRBV6-1 and TRBJ2-7; 7 nucleotides match TRBD1. Germline trimming cut 6 bases from V and 0 bases from J; bases unmatched to any gene: 2. Germline V lookup: CDR1 MNHNS, CDR2 SASEGT. The length of the CDR3 is 13 residues.

The rearrangement links TRBV6-1 to TRBJ2-7, with TRBD2 as a possible D gene (5 bases). V gave up 7 bases and J gave up 2 bases, with 15 bases separating them. The length of the CDR3 is 14 residues. In germline, CDR1 is MNHNS, CDR2 SASEGT. CDR3 loop: CASTLSRGPYEQYF. CDR3 bases: TGTGCCAGCACCCTTTCTCGGGGTCCCTACGAGCAGTACTTC.

V gene TRBV19 combines with J gene TRBJ2-1; 13 positions match TRBD2. The CDR3 sequence is 16 residues long. V lost 5 bases and J lost 1; bases outside the gene matches: 2. CDR1 and CDR2 from the germline V gene are LNHDA and SQIVND (reference sequence). CDR3 residues: CASSVTSGRSYNEQFF. Here the CDR3 DNA reads TGTGCCAGTAGTGTGACTAGCGGGAGGTCCTACAATGAGCAGTTCTTC.

The chain joins TRBV2 to TRBJ1-1, with D possibly matching TRBD1 (5 bases). Looked up from germline, CDR1 is SNHLY and CDR2 is FYNNEI. The CDR3 extends over 13 amino acids. The V gene lost 7 bases and the J gene lost 3 bases, with 12 bases spanning the gap. This CDR3 is CASTGAVDTEAFF. The CDR3 coding sequence is TGTGCCAGCACTGGGGCTGTGGACACTGAAGCTTTCTTT.

The CDR3 DNA is TGTGCCAGCAGCCCCGGGACAGAGGCCCCCTCTGGAAACACCATATATTTT. Residues: CASSPGTEAPSGNTIYF. The chain links TRBV4-2 to TRBJ1-3, with 7 bases lining up with TRBD1. After removal of 4 bases from V and 0 bases from J, the junction contained 9 bases not matched to a gene. Germline V gene data show CDR1 as LGHNA and CDR2 as YNFKEQ. The CDR3 extends over 17 amino acids.

The chain uses TRBV5-6 and TRBJ1-2; D possibly corresponds to TRBD1 (6 bases). V was cut by 4 bases and J by 2 bases, with 9 bases left in between. This CDR3 has 13 residues. Germline-derived CDR1 and CDR2 are SGHDT and YYEEEE. The CDR3 DNA follows: TGTGCCAGCAGCCGGGACAAAAACTATGGCTACACCTTC. Amino acids: CASSRDKNYGYTF.

The chain is built from TRBV7-9 and TRBJ2-3; 7 bases line up with TRBD1. V gave up 5 bases and J gave up 4 bases; unmatched junction bases: 3. The germline CDR1 and CDR2 sequences are SEHNR and FQNEAQ (reference sequence). The CDR3 totals 13 residues. As DNA, the CDR3 is TGTGCCAGCAGCCACACAGGGGCAGATACGCAGTATTTT. Its protein is CASSHTGADTQYF. Based on the CDR3 plus reference TRBV7-9 and TRBJ2-3, the full variable domain is DTGVSQNPRHKITKRGQNVTFRCDPISEHNRLYWYRQTLGQGPEFLTYFQNEAQLEKSRLLSDRFSAERPKGSFSTLEIQRTEQGDSAMYLCASSHTGADTQYFGPGTRLTVL.